This T cell receptor beta chain was profiled in a study of blood T cell repertoires in COVID-19. V lost 0 bases and J 11 bases, leaving 18 bases between the germline ends. In germline, CDR1 is LNHNV, CDR2 YYDKDF (reference sequence). The CDR3 consists of 15 residues. Profiling relied on immunoSEQ multiplex PCR, and the TCRdb table lists in-frame clones only, not all of them. The sample carries a few hundred thousand clones, about 86% recorded once. Source material: PBMCs or T cells enriched from blood (not recorded which). The chain links TRBV15 to TRBJ2-3; weak D call: TRBD2 (6 bases). The receptor was derived from a man aged 25 to 40 with acute COVID-19. CDR3: CATSREIAEPLGQYF. CDR3 bases: TGTGCCACCAGCAGAGAAATAGCGGAGCCTTTGGGGCAGTATTTT. The variable domain in full, with the rest retrieved from reference TRBV15 and TRBJ2-3, is DAMVIQNPRYQVTQFGKPVTLSCSQTLNHNVMYWYQQKSSQAPKLLFHYYDKDFNNEADTPDNFQSRRPNTSFCFLDIRSPGLGDTAMYLCATSREIAEPLGQYFGPGTRLTVL.